The rows below give T cell receptor beta chains drawn from one sample of a study of CXCR3-negative and CXCR3-positive naive CD8 T cells. TCRdb re-called the 5' RACE reads and shows each CDR3 protein once, DNA omitted. Its listing shows 46,000 or so distinct CDR3 sequences. Sequenced sample: naive CXCR3- CD8+ T cells from blood. These receptors all come from a human donor in good health. Some clones in this sample may be carry-over from other donors' samples. CDR3s include the opening cysteine and the closing phenylalanine or tryptophan. Fields, in order: J gene, V gene, CDR3 protein.

>TRBJ2-1|TRBV14
CASSHASDNEQFF
>TRBJ2-7|TRBV29-1
CSVPGLAPYEQYF
>TRBJ2-7|TRBV4-3
CASSQDYGTGFYEQYF
>TRBJ2-5|TRBV5-4
CASSLDHGTSGTIGGETQYF
>TRBJ2-1|TRBV7-9
CASSLGQGVGEQFF
>TRBJ2-1|TRBV12-3/TRBV12-4
CASSFDRGRIEQFF
>TRBJ2-3|TRBV5-5
CASSLAQPSTDTRYF
>TRBJ1-2|TRBV29-1
CSVPWTAGYTF
>TRBJ1-6|TRBV6-2/TRBV6-3
CASTAGEGAASPLHF
>TRBJ1-2|TRBV28
CASSEWTRTGYTF
>TRBJ2-3|TRBV27
CASSLLPGPSTDTQYF
>TRBJ2-1|TRBV29-1
CSVEHLAGTYNEQFF
>TRBJ1-5|TRBV24-1
CATSDSSVTQPQHF
>TRBJ2-1|TRBV15
CATSRGSMRSSYNEQFF
>TRBJ1-1|TRBV5-1
CASSFSPNRVFHPEAFF
>TRBJ2-7|TRBV7-9
CASSLGPAETSYEQYF
>TRBJ2-5|TRBV29-1
CSVEGFGGQETQYF
>TRBJ1-6|TRBV12-3/TRBV12-4
CASSLGSGSPLHF
>TRBJ2-7|TRBV6-2/TRBV6-3
CASSYRAVYEQYF
>TRBJ2-5|TRBV6-5
CASSPDRVQETQYF
>TRBJ2-1|TRBV2
CASSDPGGTSGGFYNEQFF
>TRBJ2-1|TRBV5-5
CASSSDRDGYNEQFF
>TRBJ2-7|TRBV28
CASSTPPRVYSYEQYF
>TRBJ2-7|TRBV29-1
CSYAGVGSYEQYF
>TRBJ2-3|TRBV7-3
CASSSREDGDPPQYF
>TRBJ2-7|TRBV20-1
CSARDGTDTYEQYF
>TRBJ2-7|TRBV9
CASSVATGNYEQYF
>TRBJ2-7|TRBV7-9
CASSLEGGVHEQYF
>TRBJ1-1|TRBV5-1
CASSRRLMNTEAFF
>TRBJ1-1|TRBV20-1
CSAWTGNTEAFF
>TRBJ2-7|TRBV15
CATSTWDSNYEQYF
>TRBJ2-7|TRBV7-9
CASFAPTGSPYEQYF
>TRBJ2-5|TRBV27
CASSRDRAQETQYF